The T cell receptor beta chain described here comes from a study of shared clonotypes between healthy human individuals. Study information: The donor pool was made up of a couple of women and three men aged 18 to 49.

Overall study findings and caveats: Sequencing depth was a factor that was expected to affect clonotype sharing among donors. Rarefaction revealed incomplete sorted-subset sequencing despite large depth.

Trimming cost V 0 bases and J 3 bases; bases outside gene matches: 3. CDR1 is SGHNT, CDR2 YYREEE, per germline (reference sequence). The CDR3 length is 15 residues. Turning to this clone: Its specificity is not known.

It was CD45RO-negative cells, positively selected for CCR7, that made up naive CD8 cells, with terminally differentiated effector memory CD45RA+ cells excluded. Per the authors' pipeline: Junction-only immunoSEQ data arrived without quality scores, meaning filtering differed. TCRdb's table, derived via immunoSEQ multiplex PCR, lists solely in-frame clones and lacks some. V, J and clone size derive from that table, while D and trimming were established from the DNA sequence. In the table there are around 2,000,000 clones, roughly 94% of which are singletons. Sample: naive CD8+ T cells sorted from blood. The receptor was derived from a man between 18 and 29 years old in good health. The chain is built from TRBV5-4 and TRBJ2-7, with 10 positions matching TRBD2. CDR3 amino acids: CASSLGTSGLYEQYF. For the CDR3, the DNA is TGTGCCAGCAGCTTGGGGACTAGCGGCCTCTACGAGCAGTACTTC.